Listed below are T cell receptor beta chains from one sample, sequenced in a study of blood T cells in healthy people across ages. From the 5' RACE reads, TCRdb called clonotypes with MiXCR, one entry per CDR3 protein. The table lists some 1.6 million distinct CDR3 sequences, roughly a third of them singletons. Input material: blood. Source of these receptors: a woman aged 30 to 39 in good health. Both conserved end residues are part of each CDR3. The order of the fields is D gene, V gene, J gene, clone size, CDR3 protein, CDR3 DNA. A D gene is named only where the DNA matches it firmly. Size is stated for part of the rows, as once, few or many counts, or as a class when the clone is expanded.

TRBD2	TRBV24-1	TRBJ2-7	few	CATSDSPGTSGSYEQYF	TGTGCCACCAGTGATTCCCCCGGGACTAGCGGGAGCTACGAGCAGTACTTC
.	TRBV7-2	TRBJ2-1	.	CASSLVVWGGQFF	TGTGCCAGCAGCTTAGTAGTGTGGGGTGGGCAGTTCTTC
TRBD1	TRBV7-9	TRBJ2-7	few	CASSSPGGNEQYF	TGTGCCAGCAGCTCCCCAGGGGGCAACGAGCAGTACTTC
.	TRBV6-1	TRBJ2-1	.	CASSERTGTLWQFF	TGTGCCAGCAGTGAACGTACAGGTACTCTTTGGCAGTTCTTC
.	TRBV20-1	TRBJ2-1	.	CSARAPGLDYNEQFF	TGCAGTGCTAGGGCCCCGGGACTGGACTACAATGAGCAGTTCTTC
.	TRBV7-2	TRBJ2-5	many	CASSLNQPSTGETQYF	TGTGCCAGCAGCTTAAACCAGCCTAGCACGGGGGAGACCCAGTACTTC
.	TRBV12-3/TRBV12-4	TRBJ1-5	few	CASSLARRSHQPQHF	TGTGCCAGCAGTTTAGCGCGCAGGAGTCATCAGCCCCAGCATTTT
.	TRBV7-9	TRBJ1-2	few	CASSLGEGRPAGYTF	TGTGCCAGCAGCTTAGGAGAAGGCAGGCCCGCGGGCTACACCTTC
TRBD1	TRBV7-9	TRBJ2-4	many	CASSVDRGNIQYF	TGTGCCAGCAGCGTAGACAGGGGGAACATTCAGTACTTC
.	TRBV3-1	TRBJ2-5	.	CASSQDWRGQETQYF	TGTGCCAGCAGCCAAGATTGGCGGGGACAGGAGACCCAGTACTTC
TRBD1	TRBV2	TRBJ1-5	.	CASSDRTGVNQPQHF	TGTGCCAGCAGTGACCGGACAGGGGTTAATCAGCCCCAGCATTTT
.	TRBV28	TRBJ2-7	.	CANSYAGGHRDTSSYEQYF	TGTGCCAACAGTTACGCTGGGGGACACAGAGACACTAGTTCTTACGAGCAGTACTTC
TRBD2	TRBV20-1	TRBJ2-5	many	CSANDLGLMETQYF	TGCAGTGCTAACGACCTGGGACTAATGGAGACCCAGTACTTC
TRBD1	TRBV7-3	TRBJ1-2	.	CASSKGQAPNYGYTF	TGTGCCAGCAGCAAAGGACAGGCCCCTAACTATGGCTACACCTTC
.	TRBV4-1	TRBJ2-1	few	CASSHSPGGPSSYNEQFF	TGCGCCAGCAGCCACTCCCCCGGGGGTCCCAGCTCCTACAATGAGCAGTTCTTC
TRBD2	TRBV9	TRBJ2-6	.	CASSTGTSGGSGANVLTF	TGTGCCAGCAGCACTGGGACTAGCGGGGGATCTGGGGCCAACGTCCTGACTTTC
.	TRBV28	TRBJ1-1	.	CASSTGTQAFF	TGTGCCAGCAGTACCGGGACACAAGCTTTCTTT
TRBD1	TRBV19	TRBJ2-3	.	CASSMGQGGTDTQYF	TGTGCCAGTAGTATGGGACAGGGCGGCACAGATACGCAGTATTTT
.	TRBV6-1	TRBJ1-5	.	CASSEVFRAQHF	TGTGCCAGCAGTGAGGTATTCAGAGCCCAGCATTTT